Reported below is one T cell receptor beta chain. The data originate from a study of blood T cell repertoires in COVID-19. Study context: T cells, B-cell-depleted T cells, or PBMCs provided the cDNA or gDNA that served as material.

Germline V lookup: CDR1 KGHSH, CDR2 LQKENI. Trimming cost V 2 bases and J 2 bases, with 21 bases left between them. The CDR3 is 18 amino acids. As originally analysed: Amplified reference gene primers provided the basis for estimating nucleated cell counts. Clones were read by immunoSEQ multiplex PCR, and TCRdb kept only the in-frame ones, dropping some. V and J calls and clone size follow that table, whereas D and trimming were derived from the DNA. This table holds 90,000 or so clones, around 88% found once. This chain links TRBV18 with TRBJ1-2, with D unresolved. The TCR sequence derives from a man in his 60s with acute or convalescent COVID-19. Sequencing was carried out using peripheral blood. This CDR3 reads CASSPGRAEKSANYGYTF. CDR3 bases: TGTGCCAGCTCACCAGGGCGGGCCGAAAAATCGGCCAACTATGGCTACACCTTC.